This entry lists 24 T cell receptor beta chains sequenced from one sample in a study of human T cells and chemical hapten exposure. TCRdb ran MiXCR on the RACE reads and lists one entry per CDR3 protein. Counted here are 100,000 or so distinct CDR3 sequences, 11% occurring once; the ten biggest clones make up under 4.5%. Regarding time point: patch test 1, 2 weeks after DPC sensitization. Indicated treatment: therapeutic diphenylcyclopropenone sensitization with weekly scalp DPC. The sample in question was whole blood, obtained in connection with sensitization to the hapten diphenylcyclopropenone (DPC). Receptors originate from a woman between 35 and 50 years old with alopecia areata. Some clones in this sample may be carry-over from other donors' samples.

This clonotype was counted only a few times. The chain employs TRBV6-5 and TRBJ1-5; 7 nucleotides agree with TRBD1. The CDR3 is 14 residues long. The germline V gene has CDR1 MNHEY and CDR2 SVGAGI. V shed 8 bases and J 0 bases; nucleotides not matched to a gene: 4. CDR3: CASGGQNSNQPQHF. The CDR3 nucleotides are TGTGCCAGCGGGGGACAGAATAGCAATCAGCCCCAGCATTTT.

This clonotype was found a few times. CDR3 amino acids: CASSPRQASYEQYF. Written as DNA, the CDR3 is TGCGCCAGCAGCCCCCGGCAGGCGAGCTACGAGCAGTACTTC. The chain couples TRBV4-1 to TRBJ2-7, with unresolved D. Looked up from germline, CDR1 is MGHRA and CDR2 is YSYEKL. The CDR3 length is 14 residues. The V and J ends lost 4 bases and 3 bases respectively, with 13 bases between them.

The genes are TRBV28 and TRBJ2-1; D is ambiguous. The length of the CDR3 is 15 residues. V dropped 5 bases and J dropped 8 bases, with 19 bases sitting between them. Germline assignment: CDR1 MDHEN and CDR2 SYDVKM. The CDR3 sequence is CASSLAGWDGDEQFF. The CDR3 nucleotides are TGTGCCAGCAGTCTGGCCGGTTGGGATGGGGATGAGCAGTTCTTC.

This clonotype has at least ten counts. This chain connects TRBV7-2 to TRBJ2-7, with 7 bases that match TRBD1. The germline CDR1 and CDR2 sequences are SGHTA and FQGNSA. V shed 3 bases and J 0 bases; nucleotides not matched to a gene: 17. The CDR3 has 19 amino acids. CDR3 amino acids: CASSFSVRQGGGSSYEQYF. In nucleotides, the CDR3 is TGTGCCAGCAGCTTCTCGGTCAGGCAAGGGGGCGGTAGCTCCTACGAGCAGTACTTC.

This clonotype was detected a few times. The V gene is TRBV7-9, the J gene TRBJ1-4, with D perhaps TRBD1 (5 bases). Germline lookup yields CDR1 SEHNR and CDR2 FQNEAQ (reference sequence). The CDR3 runs 18 residues. V was shortened by 0 bases and J by 8 bases, with 22 bases between the two germline ends. The CDR3 sequence: CASSLALGTDGYFEKLFF. CDR3 nucleotides: TGTGCCAGCAGCTTAGCGCTAGGGACGGATGGTTACTTCGAAAAACTGTTTTTT.

Ten or more counts support this clonotype. The DNA of the CDR3 is TGTGCCAGCAGTCGCGGGACAGTTTATGGCTACACCTTC. This gives the protein CASSRGTVYGYTF. The V gene is TRBV6-2 or TRBV6-3, the J gene TRBJ1-2; 7 bases fit TRBD1. This CDR3 spans 13 amino acids. Germline CDR1 and CDR2: MNHEY and SVGEGT. V dropped 5 bases and J dropped 5; count of bases not matched to a gene: 5.

The chain has TRBV2 and TRBJ1-1, with 8 bases matching TRBD1. CDR3 length equals 14 residues. V trimming: 6 bases; J trimming: 4 bases; junction bases outside the gene matches: 7. Germline lookup yields CDR1 SNHLY and CDR2 FYNNEI. The chain's CDR3 is CASSVTGVGTEAFF. The DNA for the CDR3 is TGTGCCAGCAGCGTGACAGGGGTAGGCACTGAAGCTTTCTTT.

This clonotype was seen ten or more times. This chain connects TRBV6-1 to TRBJ2-7; 9 nucleotides align to TRBD2. V shed 4 bases, J shed 7 bases, and the junction held 11 bases outside the gene matches. The CDR3 sequence is 15 residues long. The germline V gene encodes CDR1 MNHNS and CDR2 SASEGT. The CDR3 nucleotides are TGTGCCAGCAGTGCCTTCCTAGCGGGGACACGGGAGCAGTACTTC. Protein sequence: CASSAFLAGTREQYF.

This clonotype has only one observation. At one of its ends the junction is not consistent with the germline gene, which may arise from a read error. J is TRBJ1-3 and V is TRBV10-3; D gene uncertain. This CDR3 is built from 13 residues. Looked up from germline, CDR1 is ENHRY and CDR2 is SYGVKD. As DNA, the CDR3 is TGTGCCATCAGAAGGCCGTCTGGAAACACCAAATATTTT. The encoded protein is CAIRRPSGNTKYF.

V usage is TRBV7-8 and J usage is TRBJ2-7, with a weak D call TRBD1 (6 bases). The CDR3 totals 15 residues. Trimming shortened V by 4 bases and J by 3 bases, and 16 bases separated the two germline ends. Germline values: CDR1 SGHVS, CDR2 FQNEAQ. This CDR3 reads CASSYSGQGLYEQYF. The CDR3 nucleotides read TGTGCCAGCAGCTATTCCGGGCAGGGGCTCTACGAGCAGTACTTC.

The rearrangement joins TRBV12-3 or TRBV12-4 to TRBJ2-5; a possible D gene is TRBD2 (5 bases). V lost 7 bases, J lost 3 bases, and 12 bases lay in between. This CDR3 contains 13 residues. The CDR3 sequence: CASTLEEEETQYF. CDR3 coding DNA: TGTGCCAGCACTCTCGAGGAGGAAGAGACCCAGTACTTC.

This clonotype has a count of ten or more. The V gene is TRBV28, the J gene TRBJ2-7; D gene unclear. The length of the CDR3 is 13 residues. Germline CDR1 is MDHEN and CDR2 is SYDVKM. Between the trimmed V and J ends, which lost 7 bases and 0 bases, there was a span of 10 bases. The CDR3 spells CASTPEVSYEQYF. CDR3 nucleotide sequence: TGTGCCAGCACCCCCGAGGTCTCCTACGAGCAGTACTTC.

This clonotype has just a few counts. As DNA, the CDR3 is TGCGCCAGCAGCCAAGCAGGGGGCCCGAGCTCCTACGAGCAGTACTTC. Protein product: CASSQAGGPSSYEQYF. The rearrangement links TRBV4-1 to TRBJ2-7; 8 bases align to TRBD1. Germline-derived CDR1 and CDR2 are MGHRA and YSYEKL. This CDR3 spans 16 amino acids. Trimming cost V 1 base and J 0 bases; bases outside gene matches: 5.

This clonotype was recorded many times. The chain has TRBV6-2 or TRBV6-3 and TRBJ2-2, with a weak D call TRBD1 (6 bases). The CDR3 contains 16 residues. V gave up 8 bases and J gave up 0 bases, with 16 bases separating them. In germline, CDR1 is MNHEY, CDR2 SVGEGT. Written as DNA, the CDR3 is TGTGCCAGCCGTTCGTACAGGGCAGCGAACACCGGGGAGCTGTTTTTT. Protein sequence: CASRSYRAANTGELFF.

This clonotype showed up many times. The rearrangement uses TRBV9 and TRBJ2-1; TRBD2 matches at 16 bases. The CDR3 contains 17 residues. V shed 4 bases and J 8 bases; nucleotides not matched to a gene: 9. Germline values: CDR1 SGDLS, CDR2 YYNGEE. The CDR3 nucleotides are TGTGCCAGCAGCCCAGAGGGACTAGCGGGAGGGAGGGATGAGCAGTTCTTC. This encodes CASSPEGLAGGRDEQFF.

This clonotype was counted between two and nine times. The chain uses TRBV6-5 and TRBJ2-1; TRBD2 matches 7 bases. The V gene end was trimmed by 0 bases and the J gene end by 7 bases; junction bases not matched to a gene: 6. This CDR3 has 15 amino acids. From germline, CDR1 is MNHEY and CDR2 SVGAGI. The CDR3 protein is CASSYSGGGKNEQFF. DNA of the CDR3: TGTGCCAGCAGTTACTCGGGCGGGGGTAAGAATGAGCAGTTCTTC.

This clonotype was seen a few times. V gene TRBV7-9 combines with J gene TRBJ1-1; 10 bases fit TRBD1. V gave up 5 bases and J gave up 6 bases; unmatched junction bases: 9. CDR1 SEHNR and CDR2 FQNEAQ come from the germline V gene (reference sequence). The CDR3 covers 15 residues. This CDR3 reads CASSHIRDRGAEAFF. Written as DNA, the CDR3 is TGTGCCAGCAGCCATATCCGGGACAGGGGCGCTGAAGCTTTCTTT.

At least ten counts were recorded for this clonotype. J is TRBJ1-2 and V is TRBV4-2, with a weak D call TRBD1 (5 bases). The length of the CDR3 is 16 residues. Per germline, CDR1 LGHNA and CDR2 YNFKEQ. Between the trimmed V and J ends, which lost 0 bases and 7 bases, there was a span of 18 bases. The CDR3 nucleotides read TGTGCCAGCAGCCAAGAGGAGGTGCAGGGAATGGTTGGCTACACCTTC. Amino acids: CASSQEEVQGMVGYTF.

This chain uses TRBV12-3 or TRBV12-4 with TRBJ2-3; D remains unclear. Trimming left V 5 bases short and J 3 bases short, with 15 bases between. The CDR3 consists of 15 residues. This CDR3 reads CASSPIDVRTDTQYF. In DNA form, the CDR3 reads TGTGCCAGCAGTCCTATCGACGTTCGAACAGATACGCAGTATTTT.

The V and J genes are TRBV19 and TRBJ2-1, with 9 bases fitting TRBD2. The CDR3 is made up of 14 amino acids. V was pared by 3 bases and J by 9 bases, with 6 bases of the junction left unmatched. In germline, CDR1 is LNHDA, CDR2 SQIVND (reference sequence). This CDR3 is CASSMGTSRLEQFF. CDR3 sequence (DNA): TGTGCCAGTAGTATGGGGACTAGCCGACTTGAGCAGTTCTTC.

The chain has TRBV7-2 and TRBJ2-7, with D perhaps TRBD1 (6 bases). The CDR3 is 17 residues long. The germline V gene encodes CDR1 SGHTA and CDR2 FQGNSA. V gave up 5 bases and J gave up 2 bases, with 22 bases separating them. The CDR3, as DNA: TGTGCCAGCAGCCCACGGGACCGGGCAGGGGTACCCTACGAGCAGTACTTC. Amino acids: CASSPRDRAGVPYEQYF.

This clonotype showed up just a few times. The chain has TRBV6-5 and TRBJ2-5; 7 bases agree with TRBD2. The CDR3 is made up of 16 amino acids. The trim removed 8 bases at V and 1 base at J, leaving 13 bases unmatched. Germline V gene data show CDR1 as MNHEY and CDR2 as SVGAGI. The CDR3 reads CASARLGLAVQETQYF. DNA of the CDR3: TGTGCCAGCGCCCGCCTCGGGCTAGCGGTCCAAGAGACCCAGTACTTC.

This clonotype was seen only a few times. The chain carries TRBV2 and TRBJ1-1; D ambiguous. The germline CDR1 and CDR2 sequences are SNHLY and FYNNEI. This CDR3 is 16 amino acids long. V lost 1 base and J lost 8, with 20 bases in between. CDR3 DNA: TGTGCCAGCAGTGAAGTCCCGGCAGGTCTGAGTGAGGAAGCTTTCTTT. Protein product: CASSEVPAGLSEEAFF.

The chain uses TRBV20-1 and TRBJ2-1, with 9 bases fitting TRBD2. Germline values: CDR1 DFQATT, CDR2 SNEGSKA (reference sequence). CDR3 length: 16 residues. With V trimmed by 1 base and J by 6 bases, 10 bases remained unmatched. CDR3 DNA sequence: TGCAGTGCTAGAGGGTCCCTAGCGGGGAGGGTCAATGAGCAGTTCTTC. This codes for CSARGSLAGRVNEQFF.